This record covers a single T cell receptor beta chain. Its cognate antigen is unknown. The sample comes from a study of Tregs in tolerant kidney transplant recipients. The study, taken as a whole, reports: Antigen-driven expansion was suggested because donor-specific Tregs expanded more than all Tregs in tolerant patients. The most relevant donor-specific Treg TCRbeta repertoire apparently came from expansion with activated donor B cells. For some patients, primers changed over time, blocking nucleotide-level comparison.

Profiling relied on immunoSEQ multiplex PCR, and the TCRdb table lists in-frame clones only, not all of them. The table lists around 66,000 clones, roughly 88% of them singletons, with around 2.3% in the top ten. Thawed PBMCs were FACS-sorted into unstimulated CD4+CD25+CD127- regulatory T cells, CD4+CD25- non-regulatory cells, CD4 and CD8 cells. Sequencing was performed on Tregs from blood, taken before the transplant. This TCR derives from a human donor who received a combined kidney and bone marrow transplant.

The CDR3 DNA is TGTGCCAGCAGGGGGACAGGCACCTACGAGCAGTACTTC. As protein: CASRGTGTYEQYF. The chain uses TRBV7-2 and TRBJ2-7; 8 bases fit TRBD1. The germline V gene encodes CDR1 SGHTA and CDR2 FQGNSA. CDR3 length equals 13 residues. Trimming at V came to 6 bases and at J to 2 bases, leaving 3 bases not matched to a gene.